The 13 T cell receptor beta chains in this list originate from one sample, sequenced in a study of blood T cell repertoires in COVID-19. Some clones are missing from TCRdb's copy, which holds only in-frame ones; the method was immunoSEQ multiplex PCR. The data contain approximately 340,000 clones, more than 85% of them singletons. Sequenced: PBMCs or T cells enriched from blood (not recorded which). These receptors came from a woman aged 40 to 50 who had been exposed to COVID-19.

The V gene is TRBV13, the J gene TRBJ2-7; 9 bases map to TRBD2. The CDR3 contains 15 residues. Looked up from germline, CDR1 is PRHDT and CDR2 is FYEKMQ (reference sequence). V gave up 5 bases and J gave up 4 bases; unmatched junction bases: 9. This CDR3 reads CASSPGTSKVYEQYF. The CDR3, as DNA: TGTGCCAGCAGCCCCGGGACTAGCAAAGTTTACGAGCAGTACTTC.

Notes on this clone: At one end, the junction sequence differs from germline, possibly due to a read error. The V gene is TRBV19, the J gene TRBJ2-3, with 8 bases aligning to TRBD2. This CDR3 region has 14 residues. Germline loops: CDR1 LNHDA, CDR2 SQIVND (reference sequence). The CDR3 nucleotides are TGTGCCAGTAGGATAGCGGGGAGGGGAGATACGCAGTATTTT. As protein: CASRIAGRGDTQYF.

The chain recombines TRBV18 with TRBJ1-1; 10 positions agree with TRBD1. Germline CDR1 and CDR2: KGHSH and LQKENI. The J segment lost 2 bases and the V segment lost 3 bases, leaving 9 bases of the junction unmatched. The CDR3 has 17 amino acids. As DNA, the CDR3 is TGTGCCAGCTCACCCCTTCCTTCGACAGGGGGCAACACTGAAGCTTTCTTT. Translated: CASSPLPSTGGNTEAFF.

This chain uses TRBV29-1 with TRBJ2-1; TRBD1 matches 8 bases. V dropped 1 base and J dropped 0; count of bases not matched to a gene: 11. The CDR3 contains 18 residues. Germline V gives CDR1 SQVTM, CDR2 ANQGSEA. CDR3 protein: CSVEAITPGGRSYNEQFF. The CDR3 DNA is TGCAGCGTTGAAGCTATCACACCAGGGGGCCGCTCCTACAATGAGCAGTTCTTC.

The chain couples TRBV30 to TRBJ2-7; TRBD1 aligns across 8 bases. Germline assignment: CDR1 GTSNPN and CDR2 SVGIG (reference sequence). V trimming: 4 bases; J trimming: 7 bases; junction bases outside the gene matches: 9. The CDR3 loop spans 13 amino acids. In DNA form, the CDR3 reads TGTGCCTGGAAGTTGCAGGGGGCGGATGAGCAGTACTTC. Translated, it gives CAWKLQGADEQYF.

The rearrangement links TRBV30 to TRBJ1-1; D gene unclear. The CDR3 is made up of 17 amino acids. Per germline, CDR1 GTSNPN and CDR2 SVGIG (reference sequence). Trimming cost V 5 bases and J 2 bases, with 24 bases left between them. The CDR3 sequence is CAWAPIWRSHFNTEAFF. The CDR3 DNA reads TGTGCCTGGGCTCCTATTTGGAGATCACACTTTAACACTGAAGCTTTCTTT.

The V call is TRBV11-3, the J call TRBJ2-1, with a weak D call TRBD2 (6 bases). CDR1 SGHNT and CDR2 YENEEA come from the germline V gene. V lost 2 bases to trimming and J lost 5 bases, with 10 bases between them. This CDR3 is built from 14 residues. The CDR3 loop reads CASSLRGGNNEQFF. DNA of the CDR3: TGTGCCAGCAGCTTAAGAGGCGGGAACAATGAGCAGTTCTTC. The full variable domain, its missing parts supplied by reference TRBV11-3 and TRBJ2-1, is EAGVVQSPRYKIIEKKQPVAFWCNPISGHNTLYWYLQNLGQGPELLIRYENEEAVDDSQLPKDRFSAERLKGVDSTLKIQPAELGDSAVYLCASSLRGGNNEQFFGPGTRLTVL.

This chain links TRBV24-1 with TRBJ1-5; TRBD1 agrees at 10 bases. V shed 4 bases and J 4 bases; nucleotides not matched to a gene: 9. CDR3 length: 17 residues. Germline V gives CDR1 KGHDR, CDR2 SFDVKD. CDR3 nucleotides: TGTGCCACCAGTGACGGCCGTGGACAGGGGGTAAATCAGCCCCAGCATTTT. This encodes CATSDGRGQGVNQPQHF.

The genes are TRBV7-2 and TRBJ1-5; the match to TRBD1 covers 8 bases. This CDR3 is 15 amino acids long. The V segment lost 1 base and the J segment 6 bases; nucleotides outside the gene matches: 5. CDR1 SGHTA and CDR2 FQGNSA come from the germline V gene. The CDR3, as DNA: TGTGCCAGCAGCTTAGTCAGGGGGCAGGGTCAGCCCCAGCATTTT. It is translated as CASSLVRGQGQPQHF.

This clone appeared once. This chain uses TRBV9 with TRBJ1-1, with TRBD1 matching 7 bases. With 3 bases clipped from V and 6 bases from J, the junction kept 8 bases outside the gene matches. CDR1 and CDR2 from the germline V gene are SGDLS and YYNGEE. This CDR3 is 14 amino acids long. As DNA, the CDR3 is TGTGCCAGCAGCGACGACAGGGCGGGACCTGAAGCTTTCTTT. It is translated as CASSDDRAGPEAFF.

The chain joins TRBV30 to TRBJ2-2; tentatively, D is TRBD2 (5 bases). Trimming left V 0 bases short and J 7 bases short, with 9 bases between. Germline V gene data show CDR1 as GTSNPN and CDR2 as SVGIG (reference sequence). CDR3 length equals 13 residues. The CDR3 region is CAWSVEGIGELFF. In nucleotides, the CDR3 is TGTGCCTGGAGTGTAGAGGGAATCGGGGAGCTGTTTTTT.

The rearrangement uses TRBV4-3 and TRBJ1-1; D is unresolved. Germline CDR1 and CDR2: LGHNA and YSLEER. V gave up 0 bases and J gave up 5 bases, with 13 bases separating them. This CDR3 spans 15 amino acids. This chain's CDR3 is CASSQDRGELTEAFF. In DNA, the CDR3 is TGCGCCAGCAGCCAAGATCGCGGAGAATTAACTGAAGCTTTCTTT.

The chain couples TRBV19 to TRBJ1-3, with 11 bases matching TRBD1. Germline V gives CDR1 LNHDA, CDR2 SQIVND (reference sequence). The CDR3 spans 19 residues. Losses at the gene ends were 3 bases for V and 1 base for J; bases not matched to a gene: 11. CDR3 sequence: CASSIGQGASAFSGNTIYF. CDR3 nucleotides: TGTGCCAGTAGTATCGGACAGGGGGCCTCAGCCTTTTCTGGAAACACCATATATTTT.